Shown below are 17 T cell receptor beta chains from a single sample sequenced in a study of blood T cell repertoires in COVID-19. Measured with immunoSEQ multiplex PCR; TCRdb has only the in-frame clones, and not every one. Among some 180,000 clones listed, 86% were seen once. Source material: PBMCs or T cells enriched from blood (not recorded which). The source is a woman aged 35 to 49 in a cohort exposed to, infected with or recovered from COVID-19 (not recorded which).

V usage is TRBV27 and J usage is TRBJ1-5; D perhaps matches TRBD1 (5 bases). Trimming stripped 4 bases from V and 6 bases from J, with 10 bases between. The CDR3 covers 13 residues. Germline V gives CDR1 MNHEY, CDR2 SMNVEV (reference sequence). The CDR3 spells CASSSQGGQPQHF. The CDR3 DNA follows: TGTGCCAGCAGTTCCCAGGGTGGTCAGCCCCAGCATTTT.

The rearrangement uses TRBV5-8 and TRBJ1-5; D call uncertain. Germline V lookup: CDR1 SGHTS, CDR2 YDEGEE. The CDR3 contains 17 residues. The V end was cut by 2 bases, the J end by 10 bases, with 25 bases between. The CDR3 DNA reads TGTGCCAGCAGCTTCAAACTCAGAAGCGGAGTAATCAGCCCCCAGCATTTT. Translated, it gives CASSFKLRSGVISPQHF.

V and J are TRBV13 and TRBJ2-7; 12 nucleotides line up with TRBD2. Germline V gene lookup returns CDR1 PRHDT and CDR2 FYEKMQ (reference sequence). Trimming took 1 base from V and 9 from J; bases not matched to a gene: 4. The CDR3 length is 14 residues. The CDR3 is CASSLELAGGSQYF. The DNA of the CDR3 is TGTGCCAGCAGCTTAGAACTAGCGGGGGGATCGCAGTACTTC. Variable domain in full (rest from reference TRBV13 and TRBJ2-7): AAGVIQSPRHLIKEKRETATLKCYPIPRHDTVYWYQQGPGQDPQFLISFYEKMQSDKGSIPDRFSAQQFSDYHSELNMSSLELGDSALYFCASSLELAGGSQYFGPGTRLTVT.

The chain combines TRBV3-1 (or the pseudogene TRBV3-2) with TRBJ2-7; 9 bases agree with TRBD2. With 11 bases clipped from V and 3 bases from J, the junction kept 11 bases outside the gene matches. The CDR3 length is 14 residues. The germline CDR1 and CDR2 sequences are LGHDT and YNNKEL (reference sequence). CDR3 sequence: CAAWTLAGYYEQYF. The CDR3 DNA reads TGTGCCGCCTGGACCCTAGCGGGGTACTACGAGCAGTACTTC.

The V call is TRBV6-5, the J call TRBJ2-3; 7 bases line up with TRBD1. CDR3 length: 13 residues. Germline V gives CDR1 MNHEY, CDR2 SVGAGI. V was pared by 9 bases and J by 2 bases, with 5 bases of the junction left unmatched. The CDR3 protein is CARQQGHTDTQYF. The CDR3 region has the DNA TGTGCCAGACAACAGGGGCACACAGATACGCAGTATTTT.

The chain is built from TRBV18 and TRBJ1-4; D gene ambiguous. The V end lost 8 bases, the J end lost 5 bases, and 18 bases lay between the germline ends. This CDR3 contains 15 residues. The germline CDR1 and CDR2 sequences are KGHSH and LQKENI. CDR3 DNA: TGTGCCAGCCCGCGGGCTGGACTGACAAATGAAAAACTGTTTTTT. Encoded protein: CASPRAGLTNEKLFF.

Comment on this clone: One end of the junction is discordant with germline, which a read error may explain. The CDR3 here is CATSELTGYGYTF. The DNA for the CDR3 is TGTGCCACCAGTGAGTTGACAGGCTATGGCTACACCTTC. The V and J genes are TRBV10-3 and TRBJ1-2; tentatively, D is TRBD1 (6 bases). This CDR3 spans 13 amino acids. Germline V gives CDR1 ENHRY, CDR2 SYGVKD.

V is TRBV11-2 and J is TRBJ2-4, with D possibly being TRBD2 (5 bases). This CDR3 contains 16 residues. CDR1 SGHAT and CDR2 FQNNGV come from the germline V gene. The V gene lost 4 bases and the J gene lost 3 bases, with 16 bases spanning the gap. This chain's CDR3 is CASSSFGESLKNIQYF. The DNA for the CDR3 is TGTGCCAGCAGCTCCTTCGGGGAGAGTCTCAAAAACATTCAGTACTTC.

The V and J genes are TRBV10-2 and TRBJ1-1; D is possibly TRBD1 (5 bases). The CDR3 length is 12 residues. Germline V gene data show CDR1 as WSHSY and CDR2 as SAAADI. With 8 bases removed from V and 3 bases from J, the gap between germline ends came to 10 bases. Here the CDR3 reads CASRWGDTEAFF. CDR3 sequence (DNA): TGCGCCAGCCGGTGGGGGGACACTGAAGCTTTCTTT.

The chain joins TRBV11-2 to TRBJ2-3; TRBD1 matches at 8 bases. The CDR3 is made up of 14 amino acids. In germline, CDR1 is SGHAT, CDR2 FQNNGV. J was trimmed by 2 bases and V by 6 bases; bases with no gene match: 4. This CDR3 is CASSRDRITDTQYF. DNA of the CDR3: TGTGCCAGCAGTCGGGACAGGATCACAGATACGCAGTATTTT.

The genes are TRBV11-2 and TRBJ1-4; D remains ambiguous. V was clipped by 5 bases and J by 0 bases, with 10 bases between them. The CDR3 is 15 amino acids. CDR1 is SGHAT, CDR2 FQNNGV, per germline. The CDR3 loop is CASSQTSATNEKLFF. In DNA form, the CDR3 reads TGTGCCAGCAGCCAAACCAGTGCAACTAATGAAAAACTGTTTTTT.

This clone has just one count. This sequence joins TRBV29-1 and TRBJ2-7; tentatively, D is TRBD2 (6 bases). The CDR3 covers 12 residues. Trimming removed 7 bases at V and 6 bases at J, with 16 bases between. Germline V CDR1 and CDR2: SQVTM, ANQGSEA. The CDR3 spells CSATGESGEQYF. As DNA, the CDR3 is TGCAGCGCGACGGGGGAAAGTGGCGAGCAGTACTTC.

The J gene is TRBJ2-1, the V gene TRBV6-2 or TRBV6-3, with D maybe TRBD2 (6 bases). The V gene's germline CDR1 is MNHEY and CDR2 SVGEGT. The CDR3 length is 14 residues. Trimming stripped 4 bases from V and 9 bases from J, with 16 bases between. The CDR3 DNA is TGTGCCAGCAGTTTGGAGACTAGGAGAGTTGAGCAGTTCTTC. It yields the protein CASSLETRRVEQFF.

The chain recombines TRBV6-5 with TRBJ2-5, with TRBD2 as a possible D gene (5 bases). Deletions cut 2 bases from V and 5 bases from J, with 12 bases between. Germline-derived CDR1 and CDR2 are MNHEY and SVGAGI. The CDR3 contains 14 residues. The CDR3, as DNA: TGTGCCAGCAGTTACAAGGGCTCGGGGGAGACCCAGTACTTC. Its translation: CASSYKGSGETQYF.

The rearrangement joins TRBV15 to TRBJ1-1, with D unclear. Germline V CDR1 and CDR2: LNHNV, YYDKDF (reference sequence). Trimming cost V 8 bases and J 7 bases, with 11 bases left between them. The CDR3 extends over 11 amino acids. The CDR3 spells CATRRAGEAFF. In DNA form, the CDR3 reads TGTGCCACCCGGAGGGCGGGTGAAGCTTTCTTT.

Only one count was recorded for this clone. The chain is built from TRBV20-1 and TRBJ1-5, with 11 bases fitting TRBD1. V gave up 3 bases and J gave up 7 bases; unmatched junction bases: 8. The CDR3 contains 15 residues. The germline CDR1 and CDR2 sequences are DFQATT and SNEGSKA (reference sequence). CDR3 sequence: CSASRTGGAGQPQHF. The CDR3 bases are TGCAGTGCTAGTAGGACAGGGGGCGCGGGACAGCCCCAGCATTTT.

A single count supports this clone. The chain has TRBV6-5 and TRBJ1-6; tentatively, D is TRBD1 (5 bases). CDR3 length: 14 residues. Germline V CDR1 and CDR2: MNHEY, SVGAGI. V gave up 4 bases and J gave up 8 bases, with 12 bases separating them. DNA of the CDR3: TGTGCCAGCAGTTTTCCAGGGAGGGATTCACCCCTCCACTTT. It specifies CASSFPGRDSPLHF.